This T cell receptor beta chain derives from a study of blood T cell repertoires in COVID-19. Assay: immunoSEQ multiplex PCR; the TCRdb copy retains only in-frame clones and omits some. The table has around 250,000 clones, about four fifths seen once; the top ten hold less than 4%. This CDR3 is 13 amino acids long. CDR1 is SGHAT and CDR2 is FQNNGV in the germline V gene. Trimming took 3 bases from V and 0 from J, leaving 5 bases between them. Input material: peripheral blood. The rearrangement joins TRBV11-2 to TRBJ1-1; the D gene is possibly TRBD1 (5 bases). The sequence came from a young woman with acute or convalescent COVID-19. This CDR3 reads CASSFRVNTEAFF. The CDR3, as DNA: TGTGCCAGCAGCTTCAGGGTGAACACTGAAGCTTTCTTT.